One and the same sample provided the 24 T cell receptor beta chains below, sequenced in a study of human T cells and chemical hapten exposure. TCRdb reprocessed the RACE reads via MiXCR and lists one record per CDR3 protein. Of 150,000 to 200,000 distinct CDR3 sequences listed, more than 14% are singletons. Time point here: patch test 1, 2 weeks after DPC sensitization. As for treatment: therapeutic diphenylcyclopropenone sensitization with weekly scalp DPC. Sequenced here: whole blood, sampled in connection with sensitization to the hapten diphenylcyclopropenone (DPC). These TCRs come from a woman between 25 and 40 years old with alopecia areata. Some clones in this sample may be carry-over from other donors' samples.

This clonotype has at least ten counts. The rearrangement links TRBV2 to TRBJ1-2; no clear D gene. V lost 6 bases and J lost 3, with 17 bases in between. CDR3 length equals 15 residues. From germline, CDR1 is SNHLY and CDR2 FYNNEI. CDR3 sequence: CASRGAGEGDYGYTF. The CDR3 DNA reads TGTGCCAGCAGGGGAGCCGGGGAGGGCGACTATGGCTACACCTTC.

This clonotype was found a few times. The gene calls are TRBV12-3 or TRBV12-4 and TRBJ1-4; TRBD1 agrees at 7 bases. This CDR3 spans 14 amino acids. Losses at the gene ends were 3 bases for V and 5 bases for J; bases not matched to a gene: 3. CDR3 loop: CASSLGQSNEKLFF. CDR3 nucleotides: TGTGCCAGCAGTTTGGGACAGTCGAATGAAAAACTGTTTTTT.

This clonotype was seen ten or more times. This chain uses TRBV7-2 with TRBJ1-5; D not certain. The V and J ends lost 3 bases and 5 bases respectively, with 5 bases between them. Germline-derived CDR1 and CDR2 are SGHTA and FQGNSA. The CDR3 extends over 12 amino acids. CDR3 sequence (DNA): TGTGCCAGCAGCTTCTCGGATCAGCCCCAGCATTTT. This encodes CASSFSDQPQHF.

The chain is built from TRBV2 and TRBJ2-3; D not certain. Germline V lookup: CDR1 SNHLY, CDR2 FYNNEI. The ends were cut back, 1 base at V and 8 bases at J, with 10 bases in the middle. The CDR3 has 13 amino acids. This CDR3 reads CASSEDQLPTQYF. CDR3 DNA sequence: TGTGCCAGCAGTGAAGATCAGTTGCCTACGCAGTATTTT.

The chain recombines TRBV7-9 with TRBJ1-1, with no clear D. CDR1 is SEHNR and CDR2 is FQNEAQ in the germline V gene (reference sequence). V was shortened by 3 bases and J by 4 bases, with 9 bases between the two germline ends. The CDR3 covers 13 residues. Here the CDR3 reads CASSFSRFTEAFF. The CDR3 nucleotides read TGTGCCAGCAGCTTCTCAAGGTTCACTGAAGCTTTCTTT.

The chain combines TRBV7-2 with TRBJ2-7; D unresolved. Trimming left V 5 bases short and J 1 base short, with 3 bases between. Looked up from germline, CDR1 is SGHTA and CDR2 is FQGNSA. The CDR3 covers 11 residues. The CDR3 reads CASSKSYEQYF. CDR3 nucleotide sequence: TGTGCCAGCAGCAAATCCTACGAGCAGTACTTC.

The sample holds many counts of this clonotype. In nucleotides, the CDR3 is TGTGCCAGCAGTTATTATGCGGACAGGGACGTCGATACGCAGTATTTT. Protein product: CASSYYADRDVDTQYF. The V call is TRBV6-5, the J call TRBJ2-3; the match to TRBD1 covers 8 bases. CDR3 length: 16 residues. V shed 3 bases, J shed 6 bases, and the junction held 11 bases outside the gene matches. CDR1 and CDR2 (germline): MNHEY, SVGAGI.

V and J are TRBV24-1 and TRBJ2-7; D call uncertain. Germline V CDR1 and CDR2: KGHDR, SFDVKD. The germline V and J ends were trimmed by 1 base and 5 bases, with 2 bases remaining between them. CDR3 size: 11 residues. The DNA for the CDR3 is TGTGCCACCAGTGATTTAAACGAGCAGTACTTC. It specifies CATSDLNEQYF.

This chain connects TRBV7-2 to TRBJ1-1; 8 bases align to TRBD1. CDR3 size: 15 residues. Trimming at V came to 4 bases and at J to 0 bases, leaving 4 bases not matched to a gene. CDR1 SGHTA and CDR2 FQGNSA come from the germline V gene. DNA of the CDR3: TGTGCCAGCAGCTCCCGGACAGGGATGAACACTGAAGCTTTCTTT. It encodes CASSSRTGMNTEAFF.

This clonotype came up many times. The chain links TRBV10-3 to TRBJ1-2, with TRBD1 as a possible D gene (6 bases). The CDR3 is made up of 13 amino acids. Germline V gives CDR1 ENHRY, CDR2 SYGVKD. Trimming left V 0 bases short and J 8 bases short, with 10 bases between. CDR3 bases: TGTGCCATCAGTGAGTCAGGACAGAGCGGCTACACCTTC. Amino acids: CAISESGQSGYTF.

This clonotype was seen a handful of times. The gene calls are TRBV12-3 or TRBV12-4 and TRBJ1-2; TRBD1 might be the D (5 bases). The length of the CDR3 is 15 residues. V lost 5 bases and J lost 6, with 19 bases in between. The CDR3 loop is CASSPRTRGLDGYTF. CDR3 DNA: TGTGCCAGCAGTCCCCGGACACGCGGGTTGGATGGCTACACCTTC.

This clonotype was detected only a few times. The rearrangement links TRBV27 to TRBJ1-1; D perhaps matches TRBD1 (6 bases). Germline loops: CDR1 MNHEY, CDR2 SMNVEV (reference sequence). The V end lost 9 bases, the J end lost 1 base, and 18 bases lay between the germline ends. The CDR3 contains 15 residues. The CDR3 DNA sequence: TGTGCCAGTCACAGGGCGCCGGGCGCGAACACTGAAGCTTTCTTT. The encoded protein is CASHRAPGANTEAFF.

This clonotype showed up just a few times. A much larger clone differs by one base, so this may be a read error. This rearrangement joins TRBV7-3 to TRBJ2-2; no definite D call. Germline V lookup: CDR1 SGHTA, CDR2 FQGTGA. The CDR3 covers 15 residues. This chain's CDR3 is CVSSLSGVGAGELFF. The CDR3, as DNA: TGTGTCAGCAGCTTATCCGGTGTTGGGGCCGGGGAGCTGTTTTTT.

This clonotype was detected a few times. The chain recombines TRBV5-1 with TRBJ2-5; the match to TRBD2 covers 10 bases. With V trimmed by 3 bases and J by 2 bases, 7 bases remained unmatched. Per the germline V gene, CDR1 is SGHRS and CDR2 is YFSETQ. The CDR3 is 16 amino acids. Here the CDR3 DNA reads TGCGCCAGCAGCTCGATAGCGGGAGGAACACAAGAGACCCAGTACTTC. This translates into CASSSIAGGTQETQYF. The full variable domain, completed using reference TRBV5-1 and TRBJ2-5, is KAGVTQTPRYLIKTRGQQVTLSCSPISGHRSVSWYQQTPGQGLQFLFEYFSETQRNKGNFPGRFSGRQFSNSRSEMNVSTLELGDSALYLCASSSIAGGTQETQYFGPGTRLLVL.

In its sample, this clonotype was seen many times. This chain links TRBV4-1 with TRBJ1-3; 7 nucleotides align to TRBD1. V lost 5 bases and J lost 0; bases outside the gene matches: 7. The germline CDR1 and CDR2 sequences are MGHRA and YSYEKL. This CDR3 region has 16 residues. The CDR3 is CASSSRGQSSGNTIYF. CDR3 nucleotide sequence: TGCGCCAGCAGCTCACGGGGACAGAGCTCTGGAAACACCATATATTTT.

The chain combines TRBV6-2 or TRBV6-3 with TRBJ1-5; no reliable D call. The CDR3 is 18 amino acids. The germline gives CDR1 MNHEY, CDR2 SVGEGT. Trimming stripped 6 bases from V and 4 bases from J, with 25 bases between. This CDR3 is CASRDSLGGRSPNQPQHF. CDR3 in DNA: TGTGCCAGCAGGGATTCGTTGGGAGGGAGGTCACCAAATCAGCCCCAGCATTTT.

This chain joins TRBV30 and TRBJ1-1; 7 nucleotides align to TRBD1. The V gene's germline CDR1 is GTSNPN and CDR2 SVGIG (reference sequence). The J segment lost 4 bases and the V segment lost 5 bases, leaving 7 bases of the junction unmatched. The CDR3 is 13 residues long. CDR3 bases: TGTGCCTGGGACCGACAGGGTACCACTGAAGCTTTCTTT. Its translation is CAWDRQGTTEAFF. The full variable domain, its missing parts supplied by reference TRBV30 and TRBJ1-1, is SQTIHQWPATLVQPVGSPLSLECTVEGTSNPNLYWYRQAAGRGLQLLFYSVGIGQISSEVPQNLSASRPQDRQFILSSKKLLLSDSGFYLCAWDRQGTTEAFFGQGTRLTVV.

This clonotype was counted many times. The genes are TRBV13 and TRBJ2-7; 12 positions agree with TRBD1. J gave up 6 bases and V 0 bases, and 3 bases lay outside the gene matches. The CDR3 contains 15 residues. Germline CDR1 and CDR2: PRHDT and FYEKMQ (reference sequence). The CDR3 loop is CASSLGGQGAREQYF. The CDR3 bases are TGTGCCAGCAGCTTAGGGGGACAGGGGGCACGCGAGCAGTACTTC. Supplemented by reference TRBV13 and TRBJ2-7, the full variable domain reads AAGVIQSPRHLIKEKRETATLKCYPIPRHDTVYWYQQGPGQDPQFLISFYEKMQSDKGSIPDRFSAQQFSDYHSELNMSSLELGDSALYFCASSLGGQGAREQYFGPGTRLTVT.

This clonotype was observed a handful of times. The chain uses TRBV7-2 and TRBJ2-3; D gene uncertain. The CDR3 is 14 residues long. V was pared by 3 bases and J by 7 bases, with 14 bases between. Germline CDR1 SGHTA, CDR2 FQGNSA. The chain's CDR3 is CASSFGPATNTQYF. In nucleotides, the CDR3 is TGTGCCAGCAGCTTCGGCCCAGCGACGAATACGCAGTATTTT.

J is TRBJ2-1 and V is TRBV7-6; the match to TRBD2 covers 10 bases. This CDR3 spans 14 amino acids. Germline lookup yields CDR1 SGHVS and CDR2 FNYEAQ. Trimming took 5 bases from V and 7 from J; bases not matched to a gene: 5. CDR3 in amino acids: CASSPPGLANEQFF. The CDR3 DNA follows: TGTGCCAGCAGCCCGCCGGGACTAGCGAATGAGCAGTTCTTC.

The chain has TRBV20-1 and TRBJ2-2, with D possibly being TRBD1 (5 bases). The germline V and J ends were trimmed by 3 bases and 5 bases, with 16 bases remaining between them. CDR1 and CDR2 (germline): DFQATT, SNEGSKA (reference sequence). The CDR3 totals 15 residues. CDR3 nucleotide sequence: TGCAGTGCTAGGGACACCGCGAAGGGGACCGGGGAGCTGTTTTTT. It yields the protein CSARDTAKGTGELFF.

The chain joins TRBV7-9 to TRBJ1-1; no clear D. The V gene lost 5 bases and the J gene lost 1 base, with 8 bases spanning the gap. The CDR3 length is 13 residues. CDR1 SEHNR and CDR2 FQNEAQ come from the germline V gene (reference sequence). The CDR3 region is CASSPPANTEAFF. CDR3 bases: TGTGCCAGCAGCCCCCCCGCGAACACTGAAGCTTTCTTT.

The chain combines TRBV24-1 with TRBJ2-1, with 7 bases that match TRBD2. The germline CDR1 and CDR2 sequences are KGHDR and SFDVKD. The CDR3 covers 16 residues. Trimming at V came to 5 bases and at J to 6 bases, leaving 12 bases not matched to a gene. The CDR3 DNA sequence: TGTGCCACCAGTGCCCTAGGCGCGGGAGAAGGCAATGAGCAGTTCTTC. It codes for CATSALGAGEGNEQFF.

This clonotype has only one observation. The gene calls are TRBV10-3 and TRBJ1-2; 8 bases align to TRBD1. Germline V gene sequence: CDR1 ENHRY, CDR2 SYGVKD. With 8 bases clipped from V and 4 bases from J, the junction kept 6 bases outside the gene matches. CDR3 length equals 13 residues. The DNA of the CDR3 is TGTGCCATCGGAGGACAGGGAGGCTATGGCTACACCTTC. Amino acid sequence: CAIGGQGGYGYTF.